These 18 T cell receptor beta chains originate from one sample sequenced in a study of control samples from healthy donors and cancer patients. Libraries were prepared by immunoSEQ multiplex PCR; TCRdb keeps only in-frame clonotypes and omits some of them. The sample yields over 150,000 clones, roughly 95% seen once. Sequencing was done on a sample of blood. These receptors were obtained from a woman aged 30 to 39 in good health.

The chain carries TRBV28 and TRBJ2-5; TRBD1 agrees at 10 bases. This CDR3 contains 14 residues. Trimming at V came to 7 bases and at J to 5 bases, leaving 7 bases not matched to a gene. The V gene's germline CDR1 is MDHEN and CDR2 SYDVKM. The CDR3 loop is CASNGQGVGETQYF. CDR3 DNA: TGTGCCAGCAACGGACAGGGGGTTGGGGAGACCCAGTACTTC.

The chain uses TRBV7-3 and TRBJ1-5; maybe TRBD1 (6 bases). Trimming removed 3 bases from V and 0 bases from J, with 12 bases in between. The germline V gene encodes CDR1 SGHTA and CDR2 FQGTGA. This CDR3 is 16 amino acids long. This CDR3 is CASSFPGDRSNQPQHF. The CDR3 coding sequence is TGTGCCAGCAGCTTCCCAGGGGACCGTAGCAATCAGCCCCAGCATTTT.

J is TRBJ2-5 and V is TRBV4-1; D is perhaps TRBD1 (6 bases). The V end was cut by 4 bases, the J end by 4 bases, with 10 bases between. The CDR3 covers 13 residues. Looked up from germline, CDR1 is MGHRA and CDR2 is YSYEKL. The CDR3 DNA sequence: TGCGCCAGCAGCCGTTTGGGGGCAGAGACCCAGTACTTC. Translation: CASSRLGAETQYF.

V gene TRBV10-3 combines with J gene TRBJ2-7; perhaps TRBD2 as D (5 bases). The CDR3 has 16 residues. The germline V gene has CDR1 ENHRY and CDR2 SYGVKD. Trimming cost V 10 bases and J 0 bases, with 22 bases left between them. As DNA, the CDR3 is TGTGCCACCGCGGGTCGGAGGACGCTTAGCTCCTACGAGCAGTACTTC. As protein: CATAGRRTLSSYEQYF.

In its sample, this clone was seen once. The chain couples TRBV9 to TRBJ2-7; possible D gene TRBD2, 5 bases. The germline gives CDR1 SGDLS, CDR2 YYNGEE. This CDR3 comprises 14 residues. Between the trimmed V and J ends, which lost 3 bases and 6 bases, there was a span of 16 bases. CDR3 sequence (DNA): TGTGCCAGCAGCGGACCGGGATTTGGGCGCGAGCAGTACTTC. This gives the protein CASSGPGFGREQYF.

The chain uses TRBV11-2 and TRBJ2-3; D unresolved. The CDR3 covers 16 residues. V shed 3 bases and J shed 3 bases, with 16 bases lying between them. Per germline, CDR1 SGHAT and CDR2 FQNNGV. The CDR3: CASSFGQLDGTDTQYF. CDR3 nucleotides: TGTGCCAGCAGCTTCGGGCAGCTAGATGGTACAGATACGCAGTATTTT.

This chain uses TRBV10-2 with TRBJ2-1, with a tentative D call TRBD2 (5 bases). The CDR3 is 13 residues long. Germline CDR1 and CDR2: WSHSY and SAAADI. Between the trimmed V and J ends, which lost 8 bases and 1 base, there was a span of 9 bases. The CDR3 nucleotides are TGCGCCAGCGGTACGGGGTCCTACAATGAGCAGTTCTTC. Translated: CASGTGSYNEQFF.

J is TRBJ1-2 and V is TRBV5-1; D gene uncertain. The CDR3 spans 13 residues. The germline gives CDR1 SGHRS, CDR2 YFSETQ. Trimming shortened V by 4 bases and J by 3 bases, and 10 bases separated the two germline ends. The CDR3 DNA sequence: TGCGCCAGCAGCCACGACGGTGACTATGGCTACACCTTC. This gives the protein CASSHDGDYGYTF.

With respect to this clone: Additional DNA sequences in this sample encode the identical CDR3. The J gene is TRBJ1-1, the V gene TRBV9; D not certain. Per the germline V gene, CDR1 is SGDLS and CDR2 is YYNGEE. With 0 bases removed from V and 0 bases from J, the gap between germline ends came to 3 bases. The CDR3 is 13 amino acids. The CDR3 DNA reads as TGTGCCAGCAGCGTAGTAATGAACACTGAAGCTTTCTTT. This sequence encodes CASSVVMNTEAFF.

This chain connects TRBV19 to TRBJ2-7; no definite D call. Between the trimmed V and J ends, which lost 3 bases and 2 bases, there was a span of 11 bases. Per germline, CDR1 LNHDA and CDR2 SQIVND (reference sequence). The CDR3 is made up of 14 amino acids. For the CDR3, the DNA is TGTGCCAGTAGTATCGATGTCAGCACCTACGAGCAGTACTTC. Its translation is CASSIDVSTYEQYF.

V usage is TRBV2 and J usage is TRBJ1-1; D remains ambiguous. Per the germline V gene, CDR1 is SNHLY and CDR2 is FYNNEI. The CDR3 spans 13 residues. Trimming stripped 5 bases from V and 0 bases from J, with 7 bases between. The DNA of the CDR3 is TGTGCCAGCAGTCCCTTGGTGAACACTGAAGCTTTCTTT. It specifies CASSPLVNTEAFF.

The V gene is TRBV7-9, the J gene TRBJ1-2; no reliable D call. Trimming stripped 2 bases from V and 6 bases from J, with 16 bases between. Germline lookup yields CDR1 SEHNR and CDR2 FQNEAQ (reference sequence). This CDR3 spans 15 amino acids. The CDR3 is CASSLYYRVTDGYTF. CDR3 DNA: TGTGCCAGCAGCTTATATTATAGGGTTACGGATGGCTACACCTTC.

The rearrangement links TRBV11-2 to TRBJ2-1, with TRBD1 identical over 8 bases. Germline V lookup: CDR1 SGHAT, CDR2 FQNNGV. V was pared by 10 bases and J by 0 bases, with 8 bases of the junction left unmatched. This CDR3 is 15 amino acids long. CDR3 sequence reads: CATSLQGASYNEQFF. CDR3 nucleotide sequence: TGTGCCACCTCCCTGCAGGGGGCCTCCTACAATGAGCAGTTCTTC.

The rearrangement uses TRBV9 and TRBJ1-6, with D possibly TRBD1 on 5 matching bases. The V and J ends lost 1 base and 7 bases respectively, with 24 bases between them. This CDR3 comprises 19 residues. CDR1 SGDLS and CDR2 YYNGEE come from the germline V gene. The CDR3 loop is CASSVSAGGGPTTNSPLHF. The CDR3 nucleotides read TGTGCCAGCAGCGTATCGGCTGGGGGGGGTCCCACCACAAATTCACCCCTCCACTTT.

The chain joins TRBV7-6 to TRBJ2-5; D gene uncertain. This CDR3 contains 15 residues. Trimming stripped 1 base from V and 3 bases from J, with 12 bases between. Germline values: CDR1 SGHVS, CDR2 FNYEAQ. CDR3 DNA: TGTGCCAGCAGCTTAGGGTGGCCCTGGGAAGAGACCCAGTACTTC. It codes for CASSLGWPWEETQYF.

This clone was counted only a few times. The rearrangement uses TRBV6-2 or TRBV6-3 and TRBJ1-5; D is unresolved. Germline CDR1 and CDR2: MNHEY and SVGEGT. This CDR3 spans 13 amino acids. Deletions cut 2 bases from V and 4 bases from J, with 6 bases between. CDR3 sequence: CASSYRENQPQHF. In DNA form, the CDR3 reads TGTGCCAGCAGTTACAGGGAAAATCAGCCCCAGCATTTT.

The CDR3 region has the DNA TGCAGCGTTGTGGCGAGCACAGATACGCAGTATTTT. This encodes CSVVASTDTQYF. The chain carries TRBV29-1 and TRBJ2-3, with unresolved D. Germline assignment: CDR1 SQVTM and CDR2 ANQGSEA. Trimming stripped 4 bases from V and 0 bases from J, with 5 bases between. The CDR3 runs to 12 residues.

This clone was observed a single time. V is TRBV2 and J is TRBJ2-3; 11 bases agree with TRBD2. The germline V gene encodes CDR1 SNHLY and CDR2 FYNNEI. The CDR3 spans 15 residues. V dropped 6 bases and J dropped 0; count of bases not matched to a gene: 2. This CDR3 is CASRGLAESTDTQYF. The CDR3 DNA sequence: TGTGCCAGCAGGGGACTAGCGGAGAGCACAGATACGCAGTATTTT.